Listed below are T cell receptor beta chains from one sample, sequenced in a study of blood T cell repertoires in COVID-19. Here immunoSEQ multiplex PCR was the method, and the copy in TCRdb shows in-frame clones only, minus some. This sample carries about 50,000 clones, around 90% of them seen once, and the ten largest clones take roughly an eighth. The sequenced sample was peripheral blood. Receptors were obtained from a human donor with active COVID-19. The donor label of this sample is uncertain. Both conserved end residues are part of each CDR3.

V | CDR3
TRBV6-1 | CASSENSGQGTTQYF
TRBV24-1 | CATSDLDREETQYF
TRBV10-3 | CAIRQGGLTYEQYF
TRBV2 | CASSEARGQAGGYTF
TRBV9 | CASSVNGEDHSYEQYF
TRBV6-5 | CASRTTATGIYEQYF
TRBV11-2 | CASSGTVASYEQYF
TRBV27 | CASSLSEGNTIYF
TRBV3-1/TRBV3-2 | CASSQDVAGNTIYF
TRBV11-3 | CASSFQGLSYGYTF
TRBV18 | CASSPPGGYGQPQHF
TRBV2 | CASSTGTGGLSPLHF
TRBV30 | CAWSDTGSGNTIYF
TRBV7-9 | CASSLDGRGETQYF
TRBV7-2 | CASSPRQSLFYEQYF
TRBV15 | CATSPGDYSNQPQHF
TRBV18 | CASSQGTGSTGANVLTF
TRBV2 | CASSDRVQPQHF
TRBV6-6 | CASTLAGGNNEQFF
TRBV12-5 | CASGLPGQGYNEQFF
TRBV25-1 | CASSASTSGRAAQYF
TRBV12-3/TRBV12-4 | CASSFGLETEAFF
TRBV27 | CASRPQAHYGYTF
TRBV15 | CATSQGNQPQHF
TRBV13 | CASRNRGPLHF
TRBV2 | CASSTTGGKGYTF
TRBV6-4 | CASSEGLAGNEQFF
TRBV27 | CASSWAGTGSTDTQYF
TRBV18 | CASSPETLYTEAFF
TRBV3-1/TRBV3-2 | CASSPAGGQVEQFF
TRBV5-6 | CASSPDSRTYEQYF
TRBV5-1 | CASSSAGLAGELFF
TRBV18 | CASSLSRSGANVLTF
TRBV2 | CASSLGTGPISGNTIYF
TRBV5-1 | CASSSGTAGEKLFF
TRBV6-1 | CASSERQGALIIPSGNTIYF
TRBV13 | CASSFTGTSVFYEQYF
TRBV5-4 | CASSLVEDNSPLHF
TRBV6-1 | CASSEGYRGEKLFF
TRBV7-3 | CASSLFGQGISGELFF
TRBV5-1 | CASSLARSRGTYEQYF
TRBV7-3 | CASSRLAGSTDTQYF
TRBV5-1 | CASSLGSGVYNEQFF
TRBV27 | CASSLRYPGQGSMNTEAFF
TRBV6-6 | CASRGGESPLHF
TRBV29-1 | CSALTGAIYEQYF
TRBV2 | CANTETRELEQFF